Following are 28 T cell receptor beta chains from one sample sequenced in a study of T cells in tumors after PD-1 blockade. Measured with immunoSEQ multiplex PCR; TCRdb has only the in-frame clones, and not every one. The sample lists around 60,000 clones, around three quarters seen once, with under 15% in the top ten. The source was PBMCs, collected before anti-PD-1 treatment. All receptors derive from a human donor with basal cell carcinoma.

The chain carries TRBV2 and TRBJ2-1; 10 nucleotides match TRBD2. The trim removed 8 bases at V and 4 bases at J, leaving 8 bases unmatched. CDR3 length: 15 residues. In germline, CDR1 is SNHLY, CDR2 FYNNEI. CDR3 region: CASARLAGLYNEQFF. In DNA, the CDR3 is TGTGCCAGCGCTAGACTAGCGGGTTTATACAATGAGCAGTTCTTC. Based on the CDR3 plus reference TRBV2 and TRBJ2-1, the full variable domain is EPEVTQTPSHQVTQMGQEVILRCVPISNHLYFYWYRQILGQKVEFLVSFYNNEISEKSEIFDDQFSVERPDGSNFTLKIRSTKLEDSAMYFCASARLAGLYNEQFFGPGTRLTVL.

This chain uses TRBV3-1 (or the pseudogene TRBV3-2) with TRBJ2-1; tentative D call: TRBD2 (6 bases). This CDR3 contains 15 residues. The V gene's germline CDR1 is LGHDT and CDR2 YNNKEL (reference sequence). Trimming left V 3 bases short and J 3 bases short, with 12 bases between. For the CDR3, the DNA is TGTGCCAGCAGCCAGAGGCGGGGAAACTACAATGAGCAGTTCTTC. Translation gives CASSQRRGNYNEQFF.

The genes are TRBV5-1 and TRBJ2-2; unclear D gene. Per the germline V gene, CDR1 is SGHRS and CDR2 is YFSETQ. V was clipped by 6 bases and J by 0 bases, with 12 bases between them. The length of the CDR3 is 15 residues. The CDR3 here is CASNPGRSNTGELFF. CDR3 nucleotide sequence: TGCGCCAGCAACCCCGGCCGCTCGAACACCGGGGAGCTGTTTTTT.

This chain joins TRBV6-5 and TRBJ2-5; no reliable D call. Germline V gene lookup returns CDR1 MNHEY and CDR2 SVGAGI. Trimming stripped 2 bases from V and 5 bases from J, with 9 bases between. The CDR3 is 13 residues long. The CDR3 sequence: CASSYKGFETQYF. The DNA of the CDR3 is TGTGCCAGCAGTTACAAAGGGTTCGAGACCCAGTACTTC.

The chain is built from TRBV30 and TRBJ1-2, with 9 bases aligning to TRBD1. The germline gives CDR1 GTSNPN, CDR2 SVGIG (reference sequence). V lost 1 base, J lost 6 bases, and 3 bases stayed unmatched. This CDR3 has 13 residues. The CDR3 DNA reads TGTGCCTGGAGTGCTTGGACAGGGGATGGCTACACCTTC. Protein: CAWSAWTGDGYTF.

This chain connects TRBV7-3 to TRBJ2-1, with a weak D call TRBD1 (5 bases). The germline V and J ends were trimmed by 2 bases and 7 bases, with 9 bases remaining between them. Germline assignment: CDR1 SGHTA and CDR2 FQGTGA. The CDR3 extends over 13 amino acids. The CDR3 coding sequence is TGTGCCAGCAGCTTAGGGCAGGGAAATGAGCAGTTCTTC. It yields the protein CASSLGQGNEQFF.

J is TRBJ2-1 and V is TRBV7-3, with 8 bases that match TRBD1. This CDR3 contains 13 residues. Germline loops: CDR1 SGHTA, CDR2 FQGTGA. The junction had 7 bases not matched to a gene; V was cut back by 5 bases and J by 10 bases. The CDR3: CASSRQTGAEQFF. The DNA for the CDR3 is TGTGCCAGCAGCCGCCAGACAGGGGCCGAGCAGTTCTTC.

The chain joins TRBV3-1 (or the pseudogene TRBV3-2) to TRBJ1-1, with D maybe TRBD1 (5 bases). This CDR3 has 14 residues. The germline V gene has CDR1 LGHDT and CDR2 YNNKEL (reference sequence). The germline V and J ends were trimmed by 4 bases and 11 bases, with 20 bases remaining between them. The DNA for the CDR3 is TGTGCCAGCAGCCGAGGGACGGCCGCACAATTCGCTTTCTTT. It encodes CASSRGTAAQFAFF.

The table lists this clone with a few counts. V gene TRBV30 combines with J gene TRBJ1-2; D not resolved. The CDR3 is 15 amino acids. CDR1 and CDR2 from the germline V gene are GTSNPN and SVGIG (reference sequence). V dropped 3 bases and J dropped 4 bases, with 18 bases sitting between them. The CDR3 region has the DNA TGTGCCTGGAGCGATGAAGGGAAGGTTCCCTATGGCTACACCTTC. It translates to CAWSDEGKVPYGYTF. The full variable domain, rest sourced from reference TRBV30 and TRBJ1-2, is SQTIHQWPATLVQPVGSPLSLECTVEGTSNPNLYWYRQAAGRGLQLLFYSVGIGQISSEVPQNLSASRPQDRQFILSSKKLLLSDSGFYLCAWSDEGKVPYGYTFGSGTRLTVV.

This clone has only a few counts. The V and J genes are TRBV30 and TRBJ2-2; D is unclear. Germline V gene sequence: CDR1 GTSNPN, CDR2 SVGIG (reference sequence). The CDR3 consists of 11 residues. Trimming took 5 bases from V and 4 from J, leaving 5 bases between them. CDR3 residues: CAWEVTGELFF. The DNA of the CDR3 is TGTGCCTGGGAGGTCACCGGGGAGCTGTTTTTT.

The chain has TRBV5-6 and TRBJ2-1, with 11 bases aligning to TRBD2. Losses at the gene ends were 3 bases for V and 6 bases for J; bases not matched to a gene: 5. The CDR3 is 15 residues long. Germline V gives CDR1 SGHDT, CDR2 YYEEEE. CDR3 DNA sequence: TGTGCCAGCAGCTCCAGACTAGCGGGGAGCAATGAGCAGTTCTTC. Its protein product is CASSSRLAGSNEQFF.

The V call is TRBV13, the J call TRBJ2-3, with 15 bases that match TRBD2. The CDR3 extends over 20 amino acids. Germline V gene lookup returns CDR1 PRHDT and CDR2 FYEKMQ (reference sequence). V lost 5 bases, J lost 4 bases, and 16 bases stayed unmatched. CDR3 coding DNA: TGTGCCAGCAGCCGCCCCAGGACTAGCGGGGGGGCGGGGCTGGCAGATACGCAGTATTTT. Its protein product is CASSRPRTSGGAGLADTQYF. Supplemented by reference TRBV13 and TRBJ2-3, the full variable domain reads AAGVIQSPRHLIKEKRETATLKCYPIPRHDTVYWYQQGPGQDPQFLISFYEKMQSDKGSIPDRFSAQQFSDYHSELNMSSLELGDSALYFCASSRPRTSGGAGLADTQYFGPGTRLTVL.

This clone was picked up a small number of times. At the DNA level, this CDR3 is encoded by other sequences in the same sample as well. CDR3 DNA sequence: TGTGCCAGCAGTTACTCTTACGGAGAGACCTACGAGCAGTACTTC. Amino acid sequence: CASSYSYGETYEQYF. This rearrangement joins TRBV6-5 to TRBJ2-7, with no clear D. The germline CDR1 and CDR2 sequences are MNHEY and SVGAGI. CDR3 length: 15 amino acids. V lost 0 bases to trimming and J lost 2 bases, with 11 bases between them.

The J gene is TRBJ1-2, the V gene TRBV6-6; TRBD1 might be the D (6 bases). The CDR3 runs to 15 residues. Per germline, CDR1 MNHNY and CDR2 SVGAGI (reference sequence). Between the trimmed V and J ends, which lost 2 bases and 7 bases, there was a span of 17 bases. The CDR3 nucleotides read TGTGCCAGCAGTTACGCCCAGGGAGGGGGGGGTGGCTACACCTTC. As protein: CASSYAQGGGGGYTF.

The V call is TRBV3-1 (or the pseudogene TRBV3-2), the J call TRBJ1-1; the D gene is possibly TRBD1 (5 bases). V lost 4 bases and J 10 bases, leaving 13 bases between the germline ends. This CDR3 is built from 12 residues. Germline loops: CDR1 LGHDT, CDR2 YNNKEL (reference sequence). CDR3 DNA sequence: TGTGCCAGCAGCCTAAGGGCAGGGTTAGCTTTCTTT. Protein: CASSLRAGLAFF.

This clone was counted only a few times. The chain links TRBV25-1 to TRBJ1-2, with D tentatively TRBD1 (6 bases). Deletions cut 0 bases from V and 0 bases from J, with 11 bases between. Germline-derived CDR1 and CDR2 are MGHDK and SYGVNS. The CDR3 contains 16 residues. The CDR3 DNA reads TGTGCCAGCAGTGAATATGGGGGCCAGGCTAACTATGGCTACACCTTC. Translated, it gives CASSEYGGQANYGYTF.

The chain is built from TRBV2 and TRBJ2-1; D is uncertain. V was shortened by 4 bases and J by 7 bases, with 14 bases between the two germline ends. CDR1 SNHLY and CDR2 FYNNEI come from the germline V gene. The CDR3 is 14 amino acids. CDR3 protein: CASSVLGNENEQFF. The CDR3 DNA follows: TGTGCCAGCAGTGTTTTGGGGAACGAGAATGAGCAGTTCTTC.

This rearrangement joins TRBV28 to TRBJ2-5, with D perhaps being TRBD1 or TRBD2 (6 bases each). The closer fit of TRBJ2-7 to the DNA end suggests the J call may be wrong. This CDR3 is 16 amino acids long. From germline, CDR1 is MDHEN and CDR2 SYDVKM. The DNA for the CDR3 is TGTGCCAGCAGTTCGCTTGGGGGGCTTGTTTTTTACGAGCAGTACTTC. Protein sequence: CASSSLGGLVFYEQYF.

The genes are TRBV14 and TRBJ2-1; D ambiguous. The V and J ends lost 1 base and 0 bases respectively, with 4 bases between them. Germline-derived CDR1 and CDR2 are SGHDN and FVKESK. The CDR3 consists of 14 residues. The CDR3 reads CASSQGLSYNEQFF. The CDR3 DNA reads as TGTGCCAGCAGCCAAGGGCTCTCCTACAATGAGCAGTTCTTC.

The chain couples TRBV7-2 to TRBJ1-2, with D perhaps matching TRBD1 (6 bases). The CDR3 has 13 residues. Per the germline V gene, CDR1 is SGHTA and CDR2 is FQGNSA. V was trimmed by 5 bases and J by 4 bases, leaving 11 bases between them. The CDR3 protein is CASSLDRTYGYTF. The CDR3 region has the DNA TGTGCCAGCAGCCTAGACAGGACCTATGGCTACACCTTC.

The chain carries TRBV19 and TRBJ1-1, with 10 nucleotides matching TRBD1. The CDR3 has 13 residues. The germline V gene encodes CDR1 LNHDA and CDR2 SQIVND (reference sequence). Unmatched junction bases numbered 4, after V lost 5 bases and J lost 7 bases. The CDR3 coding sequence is TGTGCCAGTAGTTCAGACAGGGGGCTTGAAGCTTTCTTT. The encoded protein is CASSSDRGLEAFF.

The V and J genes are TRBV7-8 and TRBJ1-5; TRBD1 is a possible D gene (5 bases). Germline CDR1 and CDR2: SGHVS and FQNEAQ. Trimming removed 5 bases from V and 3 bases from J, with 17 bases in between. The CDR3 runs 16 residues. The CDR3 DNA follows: TGTGCCAGCAGCATCTTGGTGGGGACCCTCAATCAGCCCCAGCATTTT. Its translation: CASSILVGTLNQPQHF. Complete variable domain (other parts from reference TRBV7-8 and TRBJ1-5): GAGVSQSPRYKVAKRGQDVALRCDPISGHVSLFWYQQALGQGPEFLTYFQNEAQLDKSGLPSDRFFAERPEGSVSTLKIQRTQQEDSAVYLCASSILVGTLNQPQHFGDGTRLSIL.

The DNA of the CDR3 is TGTGCCAGCAGTGAAGGAGAGCGGGGGGGCCCAGATACGCAGTATTTT. Translating gives CASSEGERGGPDTQYF. V and J are TRBV6-4 and TRBJ2-3; 10 nucleotides line up with TRBD2. Germline trimming cut 3 bases from V and 4 bases from J; bases unmatched to any gene: 7. The CDR3 is 16 amino acids. Per germline, CDR1 MRHNA and CDR2 SNTAGT.

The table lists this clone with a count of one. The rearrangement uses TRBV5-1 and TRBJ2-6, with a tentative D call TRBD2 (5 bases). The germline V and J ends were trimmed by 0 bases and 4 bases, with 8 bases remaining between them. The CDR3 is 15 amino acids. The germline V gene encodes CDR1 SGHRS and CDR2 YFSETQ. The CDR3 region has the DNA TGCGCCAGCAGCTTGGGAGGGCCCGGGGCCAACGTCCTGACTTTC. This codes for CASSLGGPGANVLTF.

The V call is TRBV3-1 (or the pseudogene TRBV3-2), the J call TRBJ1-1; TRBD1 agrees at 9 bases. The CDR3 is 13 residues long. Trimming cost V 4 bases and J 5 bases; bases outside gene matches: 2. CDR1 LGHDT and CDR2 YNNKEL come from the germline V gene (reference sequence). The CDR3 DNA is TGTGCCAGCAGCCTAGGACAGGGGACTGAAGCTTTCTTT. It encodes CASSLGQGTEAFF.

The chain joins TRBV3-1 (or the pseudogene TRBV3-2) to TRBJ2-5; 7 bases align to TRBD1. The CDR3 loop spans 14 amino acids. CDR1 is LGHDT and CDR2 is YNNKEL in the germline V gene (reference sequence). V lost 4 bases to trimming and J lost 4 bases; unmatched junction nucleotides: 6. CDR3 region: CASSLGGAGETQYF. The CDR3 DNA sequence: TGTGCCAGCAGCCTAGGGGGCGCGGGAGAGACCCAGTACTTC.

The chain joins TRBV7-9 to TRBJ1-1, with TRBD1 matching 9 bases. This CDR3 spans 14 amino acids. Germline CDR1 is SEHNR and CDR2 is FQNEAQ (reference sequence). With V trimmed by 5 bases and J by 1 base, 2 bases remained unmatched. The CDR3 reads CASSGTGKNTEAFF. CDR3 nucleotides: TGTGCCAGCAGCGGGACAGGGAAGAACACTGAAGCTTTCTTT.

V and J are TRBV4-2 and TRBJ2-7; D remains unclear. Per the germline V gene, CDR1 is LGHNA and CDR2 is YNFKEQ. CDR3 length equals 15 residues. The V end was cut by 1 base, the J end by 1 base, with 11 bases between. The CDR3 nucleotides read TGTGCCAGCAGCCAAGCCCAGACTGAATCCTACGAGCAGTACTTC. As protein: CASSQAQTESYEQYF.